These 6 T cell receptor beta chains originate from one sample sequenced in a study of Ad26.COV2.S vaccination and SARS-CoV-2 variants. Specified treatment: roughly 18 received Ad26.COV2.S at low or high dose, single or two shots; about five received placebo; per-sample allocation not given. Specimens were obtained on day 63 following the first vaccine or placebo injection. The repertoire was sequenced with immunoSEQ multiplex PCR; TCRdb's copy has only in-frame clones and lacks some. Altogether about 350,000 clones are present, less than 90% being singletons, with the ten largest covering about 10%. This specimen was peripheral blood, taken in a trial of Ad26.COV2.S vaccine versus placebo. These receptor sequences come from a person between 18 and 65 years old who received the Ad26.COV2.S COVID-19 vaccine or a placebo.

This sequence joins TRBV29-1 and TRBJ2-7; a weak D match, TRBD2 (5 bases). Germline CDR1 SQVTM, CDR2 ANQGSEA. V lost 7 bases to trimming and J lost 9 bases, with 13 bases between them. The CDR3 loop spans 10 amino acids. The CDR3 sequence is CSARGDGQYF. The CDR3 DNA sequence: TGCAGCGCCCGGGGTGACGGGCAGTACTTC.

The sample holds one count of this clone. This chain links TRBV6-2 or TRBV6-3 with TRBJ1-4, with TRBD1 identical over 9 bases. The germline V gene encodes CDR1 MNHEY and CDR2 SVGEGT. There are 18 residues in the CDR3. Trimming removed 6 bases from V and 8 bases from J; junction bases left unmatched: 19. The CDR3 here is CASSPRRGQGGLKEKLFF. The CDR3 DNA reads TGTGCCAGCAGCCCACGCCGGGGACAGGGAGGCTTGAAAGAAAAACTGTTTTTT.

The J gene is TRBJ2-3, the V gene TRBV5-1; 9 nucleotides align to TRBD1. J was trimmed by 6 bases and V by 4 bases; bases with no gene match: 9. The CDR3 sequence is 15 residues long. Germline V gives CDR1 SGHRS, CDR2 YFSETQ. CDR3 sequence reads: CASSQAGTGLDTQYF. For the CDR3, the DNA is TGCGCCAGCAGCCAGGCCGGGACAGGGCTGGATACGCAGTATTTT.

The V and J genes are TRBV6-6 and TRBJ2-7; the match to TRBD1 covers 7 bases. The trim removed 6 bases at V and 0 bases at J, leaving 5 bases unmatched. The CDR3 covers 14 residues. Germline assignment: CDR1 MNHNY and CDR2 SVGAGI (reference sequence). The CDR3 here is CASSATGSSYEQYF. In nucleotides, the CDR3 is TGTGCCAGCAGCGCGACAGGGAGCTCCTACGAGCAGTACTTC.

The chain joins TRBV18 to TRBJ1-5; D possibly corresponds to TRBD1 (5 bases). The CDR3 is 16 residues long. The ends were cut back, 4 bases at V and 4 bases at J, with 17 bases in the middle. Germline values: CDR1 KGHSH, CDR2 LQKENI. The CDR3 DNA sequence: TGTGCCAGCTCACTCCAGGGAACTTTACGGAATCAGCCCCAGCATTTT. Amino acids: CASSLQGTLRNQPQHF.

The rearrangement uses TRBV28 and TRBJ1-5; a possible D gene is TRBD1 (5 bases). The CDR3 is made up of 17 amino acids. Trimming took 5 bases from V and 5 from J, leaving 22 bases between them. Germline values: CDR1 MDHEN, CDR2 SYDVKM. CDR3 sequence: CASSKGKGWQSYQPQHF. The CDR3 coding sequence is TGTGCCAGCAGTAAGGGGAAGGGGTGGCAGTCCTATCAGCCCCAGCATTTT.